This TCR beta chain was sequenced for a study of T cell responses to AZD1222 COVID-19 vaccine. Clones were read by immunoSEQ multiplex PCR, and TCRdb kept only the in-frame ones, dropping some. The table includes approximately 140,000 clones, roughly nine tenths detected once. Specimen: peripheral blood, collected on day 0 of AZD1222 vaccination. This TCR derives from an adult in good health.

In DNA, the CDR3 is TGTGCCAGCAGCTTAGGCCTTAGCATGAACACTGAAGCTTTCTTT. Amino acid sequence: CASSLGLSMNTEAFF. The chain employs TRBV5-4 and TRBJ1-1; D remains ambiguous. V lost 2 bases and J 0 bases, leaving 11 bases between the germline ends. Germline V lookup: CDR1 SGHNT, CDR2 YYREEE (reference sequence). CDR3 length: 15 residues.